A selection of T cell receptor beta chains follows, all from one sample in a study of shared clonotypes between healthy human individuals. The method was immunoSEQ multiplex PCR; TCRdb's version includes in-frame clones alone and lacks a portion of them. There are approximately 1.5 million clones in the sample; about 98% occur only once, and roughly 0.4% lies in the top ten. Material for sequencing was naive CD4+ T cells sorted from blood. These receptors originate from a man under 40 in good health. The CDR3 runs from the conserved cysteine through the conserved F or W. The D gene is left open where the match is weak. Some rows mark clone size as missing; the rest say once, few, many or name a class of expanded clone.

v_gene	abundance	j_gene	len	d_gene	CDR3nt	CDR3aa
TRBV5-5	.	TRBJ2-7	15	.	TGTGCCAGCAGCGTTGCTAGGACAAGGCAATACGAGCAGTACTTC	CASSVARTRQYEQYF
TRBV28	.	TRBJ1-5	15	.	TGTGCCAGCAGTTTATCCAGGGCGGGAAATCAGCCCCAGCATTTT	CASSLSRAGNQPQHF
TRBV19	.	TRBJ1-4	13	.	TGTGCCAGTCGAACCGTACAGGGTGAAAAACTGTTTTTT	CASRTVQGEKLFF
TRBV7-2	.	TRBJ2-1	14	.	TGTGCCAGCAGCTTAGCCTCGGGTGGGGGAGGAGTTTTCTTC	CASSLASGGGGVFF
TRBV6-6	.	TRBJ2-3	15	TRBD2	TGTGCCAGCACAACATCCCGGCTAGCGGGAGATACGCAGTATTTT	CASTTSRLAGDTQYF
TRBV5-1	.	TRBJ2-1	17	.	TGCGCCAGCAGCTTGAATGATGAGGGGAGGTTTCACAATGAGCAGTTCTTC	CASSLNDEGRFHNEQFF
TRBV27	.	TRBJ2-7	10	.	TGTGCCAGCAGGGGGTCTTGGCAGTACTTC	CASRGSWQYF
TRBV19	once	TRBJ2-3	15	.	TGTGCCAGTAGTATATTTCGGGGGAATGCAGATACGCAGTATTTT	CASSIFRGNADTQYF
TRBV7-2	once	TRBJ1-5	15	TRBD1	TGTGCCAGCAGCTCCGGGACAGGGTGGAGTCAGCCCCAGCATTTT	CASSSGTGWSQPQHF
TRBV19	.	TRBJ1-3	13	.	TGTGCCAGTACGTCCACCTCTGGAAACACCATATATTTT	CASTSTSGNTIYF
TRBV5-1	.	TRBJ2-1	16	TRBD1	TGCGCCAGCAGCTTGGACGGACAGGGTACCTACAATGAGCAGTTCTTC	CASSLDGQGTYNEQFF
TRBV6-1	.	TRBJ2-3	17	.	TGTGCCAGCAGTGGCCGAGTTAGCGGACGATTGGGCGATACGCAGTATTTT	CASSGRVSGRLGDTQYF
TRBV27	.	TRBJ1-1	14	.	TGTGCCAGCAGTTCTCCGGTACGGAACACTGAAGCTTTCTTT	CASSSPVRNTEAFF
TRBV7-8	.	TRBJ2-7	15	TRBD2	TGTGCCAGCAGCCCCCGGCGGGAGCCCTCCTACGAGCAGTACTTC	CASSPRREPSYEQYF
TRBV27	.	TRBJ1-6	11	.	TGTGCCAGCAGTTTAACAGGGCCCCTCCACTTT	CASSLTGPLHF
TRBV5-1	.	TRBJ1-1	15	.	TGCGCCAAGCAGTCCCCTCGGGATCCTAACACTGAAGCTTTCTTT	CAKQSPRDPNTEAFF
TRBV18	.	TRBJ2-5	17	TRBD2	TGTGCCAGCTCACCCCAAGTCCTAGCGGGAGGGAAAGAGACCCAGTACTTC	CASSPQVLAGGKETQYF
TRBV28	.	TRBJ2-5	15	.	TGTGCCAGCAGCCCCCGCGTACTTCCGGGTGAGACCCAGTACTTC	CASSPRVLPGETQYF
TRBV28	.	TRBJ2-7	15	TRBD2	TGTGCCAGCAGTTGGCGGACTAGCGGGAGCGGCGAGCAGTACTTC	CASSWRTSGSGEQYF
TRBV30	.	TRBJ1-5	13	.	TGTGCCTGGACTGGGGGCGGGAATCAGCCCCAGCATTTT	CAWTGGGNQPQHF
TRBV19	.	TRBJ2-5	15	TRBD2	TGTGCCAGTAGTATAGTCCCGGGACTAGCGGAGACCCAGTACTTC	CASSIVPGLAETQYF
TRBV6-4	.	TRBJ1-4	14	.	TGTGCCAGCAGTGACTTAGCCGGCACGGGTCGACTGTTTTTT	CASSDLAGTGRLFF
TRBV27	.	TRBJ2-7	20	TRBD1	TGTGCCAGCAGTCCGCGGCCCAACGACAGGGGACAAAACGGGACCTACGAGCAGTACTTC	CASSPRPNDRGQNGTYEQYF
TRBV10-2	.	TRBJ1-1	13	.	TGCGCCAGCAGTGAGCTGCGGAACACTGAAGCTTTCTTT	CASSELRNTEAFF
TRBV18	.	TRBJ1-5	15	TRBD1	TGTGCCAGCTCAGGGTTAGACAGGGGCAATCAGCCCCAGCATTTT	CASSGLDRGNQPQHF
TRBV10-2	.	TRBJ2-1	13	.	TGCGCCAGCAGTGGTTACCGCTACAATGAGCAGTTCTTC	CASSGYRYNEQFF
TRBV9	.	TRBJ2-2	15	.	TGTGCCAGCAGCGTTTCTGGGGGTAACACCGGGGAGCTGTTTTTT	CASSVSGGNTGELFF
TRBV9	.	TRBJ2-3	13	.	TGTGCCAGCTCCACAGGGCTGGCAGATACGCAGTATTTT	CASSTGLADTQYF
TRBV2	.	TRBJ2-3	16	TRBD2	TGTGCCAGCAGTGGACCTAGCGGGAGTCAGCCAGATACGCAGTATTTT	CASSGPSGSQPDTQYF
TRBV5-5	.	TRBJ2-3	16	TRBD1	TGTGCCAGCAGCTTGGCCGGGACAGGGGTAACAGATACGCAGTATTTT	CASSLAGTGVTDTQYF
TRBV5-5	.	TRBJ2-7	13	.	TGTGCCAGCAGCTTGATTAGCTCCTACGAGCAGTACTTC	CASSLISSYEQYF
TRBV18	.	TRBJ2-5	15	.	TGTGCCAGCTCACCACCGTCGTGGGCGAAAGAGACCCAGTACTTC	CASSPPSWAKETQYF
TRBV7-6	.	TRBJ1-5	16	.	TGTGCCAGCAGCTTAGGCTCGGGGAGCAGCAATCAGCCCCAGCATTTT	CASSLGSGSSNQPQHF